The TCR beta chain described here comes from a study of vaccination effects on CD4 cells after COVID-19. The overall study: Convalescent patients, a few in all, were sampled both early and late after vaccination. Each well held approximately 2.2 million PBMC cultured with 8.5 to 10 ug/ml peptides and roughly 9.7 IU/ml IL-2.

Turning to this clone: What it recognizes is unknown.

After roughly 11 days in culture, the CD4+ T cells were isolated. PCR showed that the person got SARS-CoV-2 infection at some point between March and December 2020. Participants each got two BNT162b2 or mRNA-1273 vaccine doses. The repertoire was sequenced with immunoSEQ multiplex PCR; TCRdb's copy has only in-frame clones and lacks some. Here the sample spans nearly 35,000 clones, roughly 75% being singletons. This sequence originates from a human donor who had a prior SARS-CoV-2 infection. This sample comprised CD4+ T cells from PBMCs cultured without peptide, obtained after COVID-19 vaccination.

CDR3 sequence: CASSELLAGADTQYF. The CDR3 DNA reads as TGTGCCAGCAGTGAATTGCTAGCGGGGGCAGATACGCAGTATTTT. This chain joins TRBV2 and TRBJ2-3; 10 positions agree with TRBD2. The CDR3 is 15 residues long. Trimming took 2 bases from V and 4 from J; bases not matched to a gene: 3. Germline CDR1 SNHLY, CDR2 FYNNEI.